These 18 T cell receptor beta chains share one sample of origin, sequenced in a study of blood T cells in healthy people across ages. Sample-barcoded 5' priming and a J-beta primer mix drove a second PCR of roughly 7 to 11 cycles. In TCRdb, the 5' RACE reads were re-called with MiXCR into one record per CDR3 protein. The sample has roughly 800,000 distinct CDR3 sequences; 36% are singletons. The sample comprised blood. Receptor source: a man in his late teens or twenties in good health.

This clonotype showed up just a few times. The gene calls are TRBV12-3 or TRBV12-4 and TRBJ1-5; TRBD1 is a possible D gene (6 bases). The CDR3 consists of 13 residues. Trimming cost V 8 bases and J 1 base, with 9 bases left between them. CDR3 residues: CASGDMSNQPQHF. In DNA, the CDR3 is TGTGCCAGCGGGGACATGAGCAATCAGCCCCAGCATTTT.

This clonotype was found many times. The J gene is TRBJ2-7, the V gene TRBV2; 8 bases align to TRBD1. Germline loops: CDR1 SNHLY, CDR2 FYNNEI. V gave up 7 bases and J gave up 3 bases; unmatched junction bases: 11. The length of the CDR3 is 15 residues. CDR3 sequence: CASTTPGQDGYEQYF. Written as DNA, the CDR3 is TGTGCCAGCACTACACCGGGACAGGACGGCTACGAGCAGTACTTC.

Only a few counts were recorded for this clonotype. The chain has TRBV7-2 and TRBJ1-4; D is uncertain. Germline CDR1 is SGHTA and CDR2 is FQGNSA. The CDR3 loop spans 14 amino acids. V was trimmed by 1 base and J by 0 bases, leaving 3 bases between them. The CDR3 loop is CASSLGPTNEKLFF. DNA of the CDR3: TGTGCCAGCAGCTTAGGACCAACTAATGAAAAACTGTTTTTT.

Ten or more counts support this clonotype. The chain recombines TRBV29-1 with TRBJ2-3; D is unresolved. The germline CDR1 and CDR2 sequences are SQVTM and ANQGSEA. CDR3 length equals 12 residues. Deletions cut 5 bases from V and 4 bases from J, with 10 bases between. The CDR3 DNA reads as TGCAGCGTTCCCGTAGGACCAGATACGCAGTATTTT. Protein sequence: CSVPVGPDTQYF.

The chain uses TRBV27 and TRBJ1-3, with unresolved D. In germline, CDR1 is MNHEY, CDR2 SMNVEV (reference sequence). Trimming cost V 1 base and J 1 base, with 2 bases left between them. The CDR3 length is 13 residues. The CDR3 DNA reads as TGTGCCAGCAGTTTATATTCTGGAAACACCATATATTTT. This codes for CASSLYSGNTIYF.

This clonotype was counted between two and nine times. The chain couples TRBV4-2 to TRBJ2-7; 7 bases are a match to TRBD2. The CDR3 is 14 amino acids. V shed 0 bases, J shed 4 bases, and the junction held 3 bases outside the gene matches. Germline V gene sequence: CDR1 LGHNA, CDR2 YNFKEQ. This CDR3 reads CASSQDLADYEQYF. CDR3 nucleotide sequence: TGTGCCAGCAGCCAAGATCTAGCGGATTACGAGCAGTACTTC.

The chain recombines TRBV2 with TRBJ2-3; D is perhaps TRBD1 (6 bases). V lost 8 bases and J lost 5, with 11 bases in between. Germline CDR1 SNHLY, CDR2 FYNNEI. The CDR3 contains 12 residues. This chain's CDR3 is CASVGAVDTQYF. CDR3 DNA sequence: TGTGCCAGCGTGGGGGCTGTAGATACGCAGTATTTT.

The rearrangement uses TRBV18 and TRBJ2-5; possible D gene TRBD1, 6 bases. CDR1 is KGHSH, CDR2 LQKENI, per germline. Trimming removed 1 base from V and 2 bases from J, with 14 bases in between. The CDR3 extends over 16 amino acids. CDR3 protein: CASSPRKAGAQETQYF. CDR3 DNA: TGTGCCAGCTCACCACGAAAAGCAGGGGCGCAAGAGACCCAGTACTTC.

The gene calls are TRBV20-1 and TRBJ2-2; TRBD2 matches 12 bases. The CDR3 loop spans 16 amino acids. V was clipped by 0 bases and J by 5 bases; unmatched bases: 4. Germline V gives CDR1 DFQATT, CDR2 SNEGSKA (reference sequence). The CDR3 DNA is TGCAGTGCTAGAGATTTAGGACTAGCGGGAACCGGGGAGCTGTTTTTT. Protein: CSARDLGLAGTGELFF.

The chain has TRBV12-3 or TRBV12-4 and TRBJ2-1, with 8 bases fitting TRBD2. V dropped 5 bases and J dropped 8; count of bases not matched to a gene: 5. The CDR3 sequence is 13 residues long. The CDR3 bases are TGTGCCAGCAGTGCGGGACTAGTGGATGAGCAGTTCTTC. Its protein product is CASSAGLVDEQFF.

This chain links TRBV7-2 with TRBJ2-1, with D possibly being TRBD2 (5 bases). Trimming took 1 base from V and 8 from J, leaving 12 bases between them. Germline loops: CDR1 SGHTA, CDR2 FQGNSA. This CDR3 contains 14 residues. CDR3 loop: CASSLVGMRDEQFF. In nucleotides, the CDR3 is TGTGCCAGCAGCTTAGTCGGTATGCGGGATGAGCAGTTCTTC. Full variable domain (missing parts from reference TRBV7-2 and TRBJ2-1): GAGVSQSPSNKVTEKGKDVELRCDPISGHTALYWYRQSLGQGLEFLIYFQGNSAPDKSGLPSDRFSAERTGGSVSTLTIQRTQQEDSAVYLCASSLVGMRDEQFFGPGTRLTVL.

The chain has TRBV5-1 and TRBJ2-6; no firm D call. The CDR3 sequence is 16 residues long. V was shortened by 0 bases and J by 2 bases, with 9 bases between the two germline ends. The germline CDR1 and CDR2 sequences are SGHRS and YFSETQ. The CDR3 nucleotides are TGCGCCAGCAGCTTGGGAGAAGGGACTGGGGCCAACGTCCTGACTTTC. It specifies CASSLGEGTGANVLTF.

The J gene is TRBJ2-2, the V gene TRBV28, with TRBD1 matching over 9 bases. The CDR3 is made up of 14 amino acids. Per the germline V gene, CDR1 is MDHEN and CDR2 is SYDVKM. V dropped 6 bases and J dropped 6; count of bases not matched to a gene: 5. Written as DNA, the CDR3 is TGTGCCAGCAGATGGACAGGGGACCCCGGGGAGCTGTTTTTT. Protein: CASRWTGDPGELFF.

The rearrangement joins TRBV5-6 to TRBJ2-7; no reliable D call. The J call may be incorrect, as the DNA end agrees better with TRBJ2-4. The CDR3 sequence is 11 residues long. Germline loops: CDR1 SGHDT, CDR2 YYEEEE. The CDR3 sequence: CASSLGHIQYF. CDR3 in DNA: TGTGCCAGCAGCTTGGGGCACATTCAGTACTTC.

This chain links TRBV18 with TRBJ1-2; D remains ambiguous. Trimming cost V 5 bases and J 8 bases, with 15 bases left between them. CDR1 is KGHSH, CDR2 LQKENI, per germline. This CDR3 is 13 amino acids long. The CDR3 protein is CASSGTGVGGYTF. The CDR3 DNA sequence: TGTGCCAGCTCAGGAACTGGGGTAGGAGGCTACACCTTC.

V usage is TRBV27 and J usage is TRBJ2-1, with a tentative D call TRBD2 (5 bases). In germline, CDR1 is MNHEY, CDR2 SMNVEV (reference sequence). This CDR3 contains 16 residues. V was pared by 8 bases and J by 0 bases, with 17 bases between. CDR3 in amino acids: CASGSPPRSSYNEQFF. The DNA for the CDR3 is TGTGCCAGCGGGAGTCCCCCCCGCAGCTCCTACAATGAGCAGTTCTTC.

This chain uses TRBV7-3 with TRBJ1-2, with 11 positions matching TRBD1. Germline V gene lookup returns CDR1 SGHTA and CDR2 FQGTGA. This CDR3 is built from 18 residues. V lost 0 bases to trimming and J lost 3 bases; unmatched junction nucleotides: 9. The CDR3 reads CASSLTHHWDRGDYGYTF. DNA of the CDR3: TGTGCCAGCAGCTTAACCCACCACTGGGACAGGGGGGACTATGGCTACACCTTC.

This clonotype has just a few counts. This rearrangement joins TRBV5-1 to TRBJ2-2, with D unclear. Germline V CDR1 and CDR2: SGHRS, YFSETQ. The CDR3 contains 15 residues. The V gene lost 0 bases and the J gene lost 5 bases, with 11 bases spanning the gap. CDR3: CASSLAWVGTGELFF. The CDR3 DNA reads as TGCGCCAGCAGCTTGGCCTGGGTTGGAACCGGGGAGCTGTTTTTT.